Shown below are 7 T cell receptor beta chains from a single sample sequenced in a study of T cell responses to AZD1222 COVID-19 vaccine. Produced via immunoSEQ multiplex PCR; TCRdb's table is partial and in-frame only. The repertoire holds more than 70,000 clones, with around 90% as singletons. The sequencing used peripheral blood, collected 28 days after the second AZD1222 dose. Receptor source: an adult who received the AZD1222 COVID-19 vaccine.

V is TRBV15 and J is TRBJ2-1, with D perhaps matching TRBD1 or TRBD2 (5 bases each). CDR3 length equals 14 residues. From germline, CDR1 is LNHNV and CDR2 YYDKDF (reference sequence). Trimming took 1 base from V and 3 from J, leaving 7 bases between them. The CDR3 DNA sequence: TGTGCCACCAGCAGAGGGGGGAACTACAATGAGCAGTTCTTC. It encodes CATSRGGNYNEQFF.

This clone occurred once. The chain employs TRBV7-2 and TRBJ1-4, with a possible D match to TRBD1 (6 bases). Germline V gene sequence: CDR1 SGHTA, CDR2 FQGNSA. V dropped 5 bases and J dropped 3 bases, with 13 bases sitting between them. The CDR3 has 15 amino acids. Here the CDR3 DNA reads TGTGCCAGCAGCCCCTCGGGGGCTCCTAATGAAAAACTGTTTTTT. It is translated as CASSPSGAPNEKLFF. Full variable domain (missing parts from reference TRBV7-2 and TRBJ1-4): GAGVSQSPSNKVTEKGKDVELRCDPISGHTALYWYRQSLGQGLEFLIYFQGNSAPDKSGLPSDRFSAERTGGSVSTLTIQRTQQEDSAVYLCASSPSGAPNEKLFFGSGTQLSVL.

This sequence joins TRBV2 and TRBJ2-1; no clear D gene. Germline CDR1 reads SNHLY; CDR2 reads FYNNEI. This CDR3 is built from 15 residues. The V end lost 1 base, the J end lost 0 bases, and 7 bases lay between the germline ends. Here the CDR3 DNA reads TGTGCCAGCAGTGAAGGTACACCCTCCTACAATGAGCAGTTCTTC. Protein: CASSEGTPSYNEQFF.

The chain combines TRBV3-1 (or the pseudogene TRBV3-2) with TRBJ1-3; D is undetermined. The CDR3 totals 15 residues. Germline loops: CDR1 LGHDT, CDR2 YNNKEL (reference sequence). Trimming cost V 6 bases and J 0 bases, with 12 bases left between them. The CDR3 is CASSLSTVSGNTIYF. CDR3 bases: TGTGCCAGCAGTCTTAGTACAGTCTCTGGAAACACCATATATTTT.

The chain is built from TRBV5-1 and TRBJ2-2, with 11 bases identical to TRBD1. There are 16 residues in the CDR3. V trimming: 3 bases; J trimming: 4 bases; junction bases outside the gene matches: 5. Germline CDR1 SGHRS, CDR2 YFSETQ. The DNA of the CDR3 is TGCGCCAGCAGCTCCTACGGGACAGGGGGCACCGGGGAGCTGTTTTTT. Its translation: CASSSYGTGGTGELFF.

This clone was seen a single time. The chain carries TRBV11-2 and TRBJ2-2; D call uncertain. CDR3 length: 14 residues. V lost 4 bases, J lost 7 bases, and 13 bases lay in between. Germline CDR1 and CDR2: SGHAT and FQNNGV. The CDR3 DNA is TGTGCCAGCAGCTCCCCTTCGATGGGCGGGGAGCTGTTTTTT. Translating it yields CASSSPSMGGELFF.

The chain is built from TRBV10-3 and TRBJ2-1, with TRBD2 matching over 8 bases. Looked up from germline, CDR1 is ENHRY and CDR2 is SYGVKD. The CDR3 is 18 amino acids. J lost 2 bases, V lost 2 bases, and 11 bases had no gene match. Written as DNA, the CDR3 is TGTGCCATCAGTGAGCCAAGCGGGGGCCCTTCTACCTACAATGAGCAGTTCTTC. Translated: CAISEPSGGPSTYNEQFF.